These T cell receptor beta chains were read from a single sample in a study of T cell responses to AZD1222 COVID-19 vaccine. The data were produced by immunoSEQ multiplex PCR, yet TCRdb's version contains in-frame clones alone and is incomplete. The sample holds 93,000 or so clones, 80% to 90% seen once. The source material was peripheral blood, sampled on day 0 of AZD1222 vaccination. The receptors originated from an adult in good health. CDR3s include the opening cysteine and the closing phenylalanine or tryptophan. D genes are given only for firm matches. Clone sizes are given selectively: once, few, many, or a class where the clone is expanded.

v_gene: TRBV5-1; j_gene: TRBJ1-4; d_gene: NA; abundance: NA; len: 14; CDR3aa: CASSGGTYHEKLFF; CDR3nt: TGCGCCAGCAGCGGCGGGACGTATCATGAAAAACTGTTTTTT
v_gene: TRBV12-5; j_gene: TRBJ1-6; d_gene: NA; abundance: once; len: 15; CDR3aa: CASGLERGGYSPLHF; CDR3nt: TGTGCTAGTGGTTTGGAACGGGGGGGGTACTCACCCCTCCACTTT
v_gene: TRBV6-1; j_gene: TRBJ1-2; d_gene: NA; abundance: NA; len: 16; CDR3aa: CASSENVGISNYGYTF; CDR3nt: TGTGCCAGCAGTGAAAATGTGGGGATTTCTAACTATGGCTACACCTTC
v_gene: TRBV28; j_gene: TRBJ1-5; d_gene: NA; abundance: NA; len: 13; CDR3aa: CASTRQNNQPQHF; CDR3nt: TGTGCCAGCACACGACAGAACAATCAGCCCCAGCATTTT
v_gene: TRBV5-1; j_gene: TRBJ1-3; d_gene: NA; abundance: NA; len: 16; CDR3aa: CASSSLAGTAGNTIYF; CDR3nt: TGCGCCAGCAGCTCCCTGGCGGGGACTGCTGGAAACACCATATATTTT
v_gene: TRBV4-3; j_gene: TRBJ2-7; d_gene: TRBD2; abundance: NA; len: 17; CDR3aa: CASSQGTSGGAPYEQYF; CDR3nt: TGCGCCAGCAGCCAAGGGACTAGCGGGGGGGCTCCCTACGAGCAGTACTTC
v_gene: TRBV6-5; j_gene: TRBJ1-2; d_gene: NA; abundance: NA; len: 12; CDR3aa: CASRTDSYGYTF; CDR3nt: TGTGCCAGCAGGACGGACAGCTATGGCTACACCTTC
v_gene: TRBV6-2/TRBV6-3; j_gene: TRBJ1-1; d_gene: NA; abundance: NA; len: 16; CDR3aa: CASSSGRVAMNTEAFF; CDR3nt: TGTGCCAGCAGTTCCGGGCGGGTAGCTATGAACACTGAAGCTTTCTTT
v_gene: TRBV5-1; j_gene: TRBJ2-1; d_gene: TRBD2; abundance: NA; len: 17; CDR3aa: CASSLAASGGRGNEQFF; CDR3nt: TGCGCCAGCAGCTTGGCGGCTAGCGGGGGCCGGGGGAATGAGCAGTTCTTC
v_gene: TRBV4-2; j_gene: TRBJ2-7; d_gene: NA; abundance: NA; len: 15; CDR3aa: CASSPLGNIAYEQYF; CDR3nt: TGTGCCAGCAGCCCGCTAGGCAATATAGCCTACGAGCAGTACTTC
v_gene: TRBV6-6; j_gene: TRBJ2-5; d_gene: TRBD1; abundance: NA; len: 15; CDR3aa: CASSSRDRGQETQYF; CDR3nt: TGTGCCAGCAGCTCCCGGGACAGGGGTCAAGAGACCCAGTACTTC
v_gene: TRBV14; j_gene: TRBJ2-1; d_gene: TRBD2; abundance: NA; len: 14; CDR3aa: CASSQVAGPGEQFF; CDR3nt: TGTGCCAGCAGCCAAGTAGCGGGACCTGGCGAGCAGTTCTTC
v_gene: TRBV27; j_gene: TRBJ2-7; d_gene: TRBD2; abundance: NA; len: 14; CDR3aa: CASSRGGRVLEQYF; CDR3nt: TGTGCCAGCAGTCGGGGCGGGAGGGTCCTTGAGCAGTACTTC
v_gene: TRBV6-5; j_gene: TRBJ2-2; d_gene: TRBD1; abundance: NA; len: 15; CDR3aa: CASSRQGLNTGELFF; CDR3nt: TGTGCCAGCAGCCGACAGGGCCTGAACACCGGGGAGCTGTTTTTT
v_gene: TRBV27; j_gene: TRBJ2-7; d_gene: NA; abundance: NA; len: 16; CDR3aa: CASSFLGGQGRLEQYF; CDR3nt: TGTGCCAGCAGTTTCCTCGGGGGGCAGGGGCGGCTCGAGCAGTACTTC
v_gene: TRBV18; j_gene: TRBJ2-3; d_gene: TRBD1; abundance: NA; len: 16; CDR3aa: CASSPRSGGGTDTQYF; CDR3nt: TGTGCCAGCTCACCACGGTCAGGGGGCGGCACAGATACGCAGTATTTT
v_gene: TRBV13; j_gene: TRBJ1-1; d_gene: NA; abundance: NA; len: 12; CDR3aa: CASSPGETEAFF; CDR3nt: TGTGCCAGCAGCCCAGGGGAAACTGAAGCTTTCTTT
v_gene: TRBV4-3; j_gene: TRBJ2-7; d_gene: TRBD2; abundance: NA; len: 15; CDR3aa: CASSQSGTSGYEQYF; CDR3nt: TGCGCCAGCAGCCAATCCGGGACTAGCGGGTACGAGCAGTACTTC
v_gene: TRBV7-9; j_gene: TRBJ1-2; d_gene: TRBD1; abundance: NA; len: 14; CDR3aa: CASQRTTGEDGYTF; CDR3nt: TGTGCCAGCCAACGTACCACAGGGGAAGATGGCTACACCTTC
v_gene: TRBV4-1; j_gene: TRBJ1-4; d_gene: NA; abundance: few; len: 12; CDR3aa: CASSQGGEKLFF; CDR3nt: TGCGCCAGCAGCCAAGGTGGGGAAAAACTGTTTTTT
v_gene: TRBV5-4; j_gene: TRBJ1-1; d_gene: NA; abundance: NA; len: 15; CDR3aa: CASSLELTPSDWAFF; CDR3nt: TGTGCCAGCAGCTTGGAACTGACTCCGTCCGATTGGGCTTTCTTT
v_gene: TRBV6-2/TRBV6-3; j_gene: TRBJ2-1; d_gene: TRBD1; abundance: NA; len: 15; CDR3aa: CASSSRDRHDNEQFF; CDR3nt: TGTGCCAGCAGTTCTAGGGACAGGCACGACAATGAGCAGTTCTTC
v_gene: TRBV5-1; j_gene: TRBJ1-4; d_gene: TRBD1; abundance: NA; len: 16; CDR3aa: CASSLGQGATNEKLFF; CDR3nt: TGCGCCAGCAGCTTGGGACAGGGTGCAACTAATGAAAAACTGTTTTTT
v_gene: TRBV6-5; j_gene: TRBJ2-7; d_gene: NA; abundance: NA; len: 15; CDR3aa: CASSYNTPNVYEQYF; CDR3nt: TGTGCCAGCAGTTACAACACCCCGAATGTCTACGAGCAGTACTTC
v_gene: TRBV29-1; j_gene: TRBJ2-1; d_gene: NA; abundance: NA; len: 15; CDR3aa: CSVESRGMNYNEQFF; CDR3nt: TGCAGCGTTGAGTCTAGGGGTATGAACTACAATGAGCAGTTCTTC
v_gene: TRBV7-2; j_gene: TRBJ1-1; d_gene: TRBD1; abundance: NA; len: 15; CDR3aa: CASSFYLTGRTEAFF; CDR3nt: TGTGCCAGCAGCTTCTACCTGACAGGGAGAACTGAAGCTTTCTTT
v_gene: TRBV20-1; j_gene: TRBJ2-7; d_gene: TRBD1; abundance: NA; len: 14; CDR3aa: CSASGTGGAYEQYF; CDR3nt: TGCAGTGCTAGTGGGACAGGGGGCGCCTACGAGCAGTACTTC
v_gene: TRBV5-1; j_gene: TRBJ1-4; d_gene: NA; abundance: NA; len: 14; CDR3aa: CASSFGGQSEKLFF; CDR3nt: TGCGCCAGCAGCTTCGGGGGGCAGAGTGAAAAACTGTTTTTT
v_gene: TRBV6-2/TRBV6-3; j_gene: TRBJ2-2; d_gene: NA; abundance: NA; len: 15; CDR3aa: CASSREGGVTGELFF; CDR3nt: TGTGCCAGCAGTAGGGAGGGGGGTGTCACCGGGGAGCTGTTTTTT
v_gene: TRBV30; j_gene: TRBJ2-3; d_gene: NA; abundance: NA; len: 13; CDR3aa: CAWSWDLTDTQYF; CDR3nt: TGTGCCTGGAGCTGGGACCTAACAGATACGCAGTATTTT
v_gene: TRBV16; j_gene: TRBJ1-5; d_gene: NA; abundance: NA; len: 15; CDR3aa: CASSLGTLSNQPQHF; CDR3nt: TGTGCCAGCAGCCTCGGCACTCTTAGCAATCAGCCCCAGCATTTT
v_gene: TRBV2; j_gene: TRBJ2-7; d_gene: NA; abundance: NA; len: 11; CDR3aa: CASSGGYEQYF; CDR3nt: TGTGCCAGCAGTGGGGGCTACGAGCAGTACTTC
v_gene: TRBV12-3/TRBV12-4; j_gene: TRBJ2-2; d_gene: NA; abundance: NA; len: 13; CDR3aa: CASLYLDTGELFF; CDR3nt: TGTGCCAGTCTATACCTCGACACCGGGGAGCTGTTTTTT
v_gene: TRBV5-6; j_gene: TRBJ1-5; d_gene: NA; abundance: NA; len: 14; CDR3aa: CASSPTGLNQPQHF; CDR3nt: TGTGCCAGCAGCCCGACAGGTCTGAATCAGCCCCAGCATTTT
v_gene: TRBV18; j_gene: TRBJ2-3; d_gene: TRBD2; abundance: NA; len: 14; CDR3aa: CASSPPLAADTQYF; CDR3nt: TGTGCCAGCTCACCACCACTAGCGGCAGATACGCAGTATTTT
v_gene: TRBV6-4; j_gene: TRBJ2-1; d_gene: NA; abundance: NA; len: 14; CDR3aa: CASKKLGRYNEQFF; CDR3nt: TGTGCCAGCAAGAAACTTGGACGTTACAATGAGCAGTTCTTC
v_gene: TRBV2; j_gene: TRBJ2-2; d_gene: NA; abundance: NA; len: 15; CDR3aa: CASSEPLVNTGELFF; CDR3nt: TGTGCCAGCAGTGAACCCCTAGTAAACACCGGGGAGCTGTTTTTT
v_gene: TRBV7-6; j_gene: TRBJ2-5; d_gene: NA; abundance: NA; len: 13; CDR3aa: CASSWGPQETQYF; CDR3nt: TGTGCCAGCAGCTGGGGCCCTCAAGAGACCCAGTACTTC
v_gene: TRBV28; j_gene: TRBJ2-2; d_gene: TRBD2; abundance: NA; len: 13; CDR3aa: CASSGGETGELFF; CDR3nt: TGTGCCAGCAGCGGGGGGGAAACCGGGGAGCTGTTTTTT
v_gene: TRBV14; j_gene: TRBJ1-1; d_gene: TRBD1; abundance: NA; len: 16; CDR3aa: CASSQVGNRGLSEAFF; CDR3nt: TGTGCCAGCAGCCAAGTGGGGAACAGGGGACTTTCTGAAGCTTTCTTT
v_gene: TRBV28; j_gene: TRBJ2-7; d_gene: TRBD1; abundance: NA; len: 12; CDR3aa: CASTTDRAEQYF; CDR3nt: TGTGCCAGCACCACGGACAGGGCGGAGCAGTACTTC
v_gene: TRBV10-1; j_gene: TRBJ1-1; d_gene: TRBD1; abundance: NA; len: 16; CDR3aa: CASSEQRTGIDTEAFF; CDR3nt: TGCGCCAGCAGTGAGCAGAGGACAGGGATTGACACTGAAGCTTTCTTT
v_gene: TRBV6-5; j_gene: TRBJ2-2; d_gene: NA; abundance: NA; len: 15; CDR3aa: CASSYSERDTGELFF; CDR3nt: TGTGCCAGCAGTTACTCGGAACGGGATACCGGGGAGCTGTTTTTT
v_gene: TRBV7-2; j_gene: TRBJ1-1; d_gene: NA; abundance: NA; len: 13; CDR3aa: CASSQMGNTEAFF; CDR3nt: TGTGCCAGCAGCCAGATGGGTAACACTGAAGCTTTCTTT
v_gene: TRBV11-2; j_gene: TRBJ1-6; d_gene: NA; abundance: NA; len: 15; CDR3aa: CASSPSGTVGSPLHF; CDR3nt: TGTGCCAGCAGCCCCAGCGGTACAGTTGGATCACCCCTCCACTTT
v_gene: TRBV11-2; j_gene: TRBJ2-3; d_gene: NA; abundance: NA; len: 17; CDR3aa: CASSLSITGFSTDTQYF; CDR3nt: TGTGCCAGCAGCCTTAGTATTACAGGGTTTTCCACAGATACGCAGTATTTT
v_gene: TRBV7-6; j_gene: TRBJ2-3; d_gene: NA; abundance: NA; len: 16; CDR3aa: CASSLATQSRTDTQYF; CDR3nt: TGTGCCAGCAGCTTAGCGACTCAGAGCCGCACAGATACGCAGTATTTT
v_gene: TRBV3-1/TRBV3-2; j_gene: TRBJ1-3; d_gene: TRBD1; abundance: NA; len: 16; CDR3aa: CASSAAQGLAGNTIYF; CDR3nt: TGTGCCAGCAGCGCAGCACAGGGGTTGGCTGGAAACACCATATATTTT
v_gene: TRBV7-2; j_gene: TRBJ1-2; d_gene: NA; abundance: NA; len: 16; CDR3aa: CASSLGAGRSSYGYTF; CDR3nt: TGTGCCAGCAGCTTAGGGGCAGGGCGGTCCTCCTATGGCTACACCTTC